These T cell receptor beta chains were read from a single sample in a study of blood T cell repertoires in COVID-19. Produced via immunoSEQ multiplex PCR; TCRdb's table is partial and in-frame only. The sample lists 35,000 to 45,000 clones, under 85% seen once, with about 12% in the top ten. What was sequenced was peripheral blood. Receptors originate from a human donor in a cohort sampled during active COVID-19. Each CDR3 is given with its conserved first and last residue. The order of the fields is D gene, V gene, clone size, J gene, CDR3 DNA, CDR3 protein. D genes are given only for firm matches. Clone size is shown for a subset of rows, as once, few, many or a class of expanded clone.

.	TRBV6-1	.	TRBJ1-5	TGTGCCAGCAGTGAGGGGAGGGATCAGCCCCAGCATTTT	CASSEGRDQPQHF
.	TRBV18	.	TRBJ2-2	TGTGCCAGCTCACTTGAGGCCGGGGAGCTGTTTTTT	CASSLEAGELFF
.	TRBV11-2	.	TRBJ1-3	TGTGCCAGCAGCTTAGATCGGGCAGGGGCAGGAAACACCATATATTTT	CASSLDRAGAGNTIYF
TRBD1	TRBV6-5	.	TRBJ1-2	TGTGCCAGCAGTTACTCCGGGACAGGGGCCTATGGCTACACCTTC	CASSYSGTGAYGYTF
TRBD1	TRBV28	.	TRBJ1-1	TGTGCCAGCAGTGGGAGGACAGGGCTAGCTTTCTTT	CASSGRTGLAFF
.	TRBV4-2	once	TRBJ2-2	TGTGCCAGCAGCCAAGATCCCCAAGGGAGCGGGGAGCTGTTTTTT	CASSQDPQGSGELFF
TRBD1	TRBV5-1	.	TRBJ1-6	TGCGCCAGCAGCCAGAGGACAGGGGATAATTCACCCCTCCACTTT	CASSQRTGDNSPLHF
.	TRBV27	.	TRBJ2-2	TGTGCCAGCAGTTTATCAGGGCAGGGTGGAGCCGGGGAGCTGTTTTTT	CASSLSGQGGAGELFF
.	TRBV7-2	.	TRBJ2-1	TGTGCCAGCAGCTTAGAGCGAACAGGGAGCGAGCAGTTCTTC	CASSLERTGSEQFF
TRBD1	TRBV3-1/TRBV3-2	.	TRBJ2-5	TGTGCCAGCAGCCAAGCGAGGACAGGGGTTGAGACCCAGTACTTC	CASSQARTGVETQYF
TRBD2	TRBV7-2	.	TRBJ2-5	TGTGCCAGCAGCTTATTAGGCCCGGCTAGCGGGTATTCTGAGACCCAGTACTTC	CASSLLGPASGYSETQYF
TRBD1	TRBV5-1	.	TRBJ1-3	TGCGCCAGCAGCAACGGACAGGCCCTTGGAAACACCATATATTTT	CASSNGQALGNTIYF
.	TRBV10-1	.	TRBJ1-5	TGCGCCAGCAACCTGAAGGGGTCCCAGCATTTT	CASNLKGSQHF
.	TRBV7-9	.	TRBJ1-1	TGTGCCAGCAGCCTAAATTCGAACACTGAAGCTTTCTTT	CASSLNSNTEAFF
.	TRBV28	few	TRBJ2-6	TGTGCCTGCCATACAGGGACCTCTGGGGCCAACGTCCTGACTTTC	CACHTGTSGANVLTF
.	TRBV12-3/TRBV12-4	.	TRBJ1-2	TGTGCCAGCAGCGGATCGTCGGGGGGCTACACCTTC	CASSGSSGGYTF
TRBD2	TRBV5-1	.	TRBJ2-5	TGCGCCAGCAGCAATAGCGGGGGGGCGCAAGAGACCCAGTACTTC	CASSNSGGAQETQYF
.	TRBV4-1	.	TRBJ2-3	TGCGCCAGCAGCCAGACTCTAGGGGGAACAGATACGCAGTATTTT	CASSQTLGGTDTQYF
.	TRBV28	.	TRBJ1-2	TGTGCCAGCACCACAGGGTGGGACTATGGCTACACCTTC	CASTTGWDYGYTF
.	TRBV5-4	.	TRBJ1-1	TGTGCCAGCAGCTTGGGGAGGGAAGCTTTCTTT	CASSLGREAFF
.	TRBV5-5	.	TRBJ1-2	TGTGCCAGCAGCTTGGACAGAAACTATGGCTACACCTTC	CASSLDRNYGYTF
.	TRBV7-2	.	TRBJ2-2	TGTGCCAGCAGGTTGGCGGGTGGGAACACCGGGGAGCTGTTTTTT	CASRLAGGNTGELFF
TRBD2	TRBV5-1	.	TRBJ2-7	TGCGCCAGCAGCATGGGACTAGCGGGGGGCCCCTCCTACGAGCAGTACTTC	CASSMGLAGGPSYEQYF
.	TRBV5-1	.	TRBJ2-7	TGCGCCAGCAGTCCCCCGTCAGGGTACGCCTACGAGCAGTACTTC	CASSPPSGYAYEQYF
.	TRBV7-3	once	TRBJ2-3	TGTGCCAGCAGCCCAGGGGTAGATACGCAGTATTTT	CASSPGVDTQYF
TRBD1	TRBV4-2	.	TRBJ2-1	TGTGCCAGCAGCCAAGGGGGTTGGGACAGGCTTATGAATGAGCAGTTCTTC	CASSQGGWDRLMNEQFF
.	TRBV5-6	.	TRBJ2-3	TGTGCCAGCAGCCGGGGGGCCGGCACAGATACGCAGTATTTT	CASSRGAGTDTQYF
.	TRBV7-2	.	TRBJ1-5	TGTGCCAGCAGCGCGAACAGGGATCAGCCCCAGCATTTT	CASSANRDQPQHF
TRBD2	TRBV7-8	.	TRBJ2-1	TGTGCCAGCAGCTTAGGCGGGGGGAACAATGAGCAGTTCTTC	CASSLGGGNNEQFF
TRBD1	TRBV7-9	few	TRBJ1-6	TGTGCCAGCAGCTTAGGGTGGGGAGGACAGGGTGTCTCGACCCTCCACTTT	CASSLGWGGQGVSTLHF
TRBD2	TRBV10-2	.	TRBJ2-4	TGCGCCAGCAGTGAGCCCCAGCGGGGGAAGAAGTACTTC	CASSEPQRGKKYF